Listed below are T cell receptor beta chains from one sample, sequenced in a study of T-cell memory formation after mild COVID-19. TCRdb processed the 5' RACE reads anew with MiXCR; each CDR3 protein has one entry. The table shows roughly 200,000 distinct CDR3 sequences, with 20% to 25% occurring only once. The source material was PBMCs or a T cell subset sorted from them (not recorded which). Receptors originate from an adult woman who had mild COVID-19 (a few samples of this study predate the infection). Cell type and time point are not known. The CDR3 runs from the conserved cysteine through the conserved F or W. The D gene is left open where the match is weak. Part of the rows lack a size; the others show once, few, many or a class for expanded clones.

clone size,D gene,V gene,CDR3 protein
NA,TRBD2,TRBV7-3,CASSSPTTGGWGNEQFF
NA,TRBD1,TRBV7-3,CASSTGQESSYNEQFF
NA,NA,TRBV19,CASSQLLNTEAFF
few,NA,TRBV30,CAWSAEVEQYF
NA,NA,TRBV9,CASSVVSGFNEKLFF
NA,TRBD2,TRBV3-1,CASSQAWTSGYNEQFF
NA,NA,TRBV15,CATSSQLGGDTDTQYF
few,NA,TRBV21-1,CASSKKEAVGGEETQYF
NA,TRBD1,TRBV3-1,CASSLPGQGENSPLHF
NA,NA,TRBV5-1,CASRAGQEYSEQFF
few,NA,TRBV20-1,CSASAGHYSNQPQHF
NA,NA,TRBV6-1,CASTLIAQFLNTEAFF
NA,NA,TRBV7-3,CASSLIGSTDTQYF
NA,TRBD2,TRBV6-5,CASSYSSSGKFYEQYF
NA,TRBD1,TRBV29-1,CSASTGRSAEAFF
few,TRBD2,TRBV15,CATSSTSGSDSSYNEQFF
NA,TRBD2,TRBV12-3/TRBV12-4,CASSSLRGGPKTQYF
NA,TRBD1,TRBV29-1,CSVHQGAGGYTF
NA,NA,TRBV5-1,CASSWTDTGELFF
few,TRBD1,TRBV15,CATSLDRVNQPQHF
NA,TRBD2,TRBV12-3/TRBV12-4,CASSLGREADTQYF
few,NA,TRBV5-1,CASSFSWEQKPYGYTF
NA,NA,TRBV5-6,CASSFAGTFGNTIYF
NA,NA,TRBV7-9,CASSSPDSPNTEAFF
NA,TRBD1,TRBV14,CASSHRQGFSEQFF
NA,TRBD2,TRBV4-3,CASSQDRETSGPKEQFF
few,NA,TRBV7-2,CASSFPQGGSSNEQFF
many,TRBD2,TRBV7-9,CASSLLVGLALTDTQYF
few,TRBD1,TRBV6-2/TRBV6-3,CASRRQGLYNEAFF
NA,TRBD2,TRBV9,CASSAGQAGAYEQYF
NA,NA,TRBV28,CASRIWASTDTQYF